A selection of T cell receptor beta chains follows, all from one sample in a study of blood T cell repertoires in COVID-19. The repertoire was sequenced with immunoSEQ multiplex PCR; TCRdb's copy has only in-frame clones and lacks some. Of around 400,000 clones listed, approximately 91% are singletons. The sample taken for sequencing was PBMCs or T cells enriched from blood (not recorded which). The receptors were gathered from a woman in her thirties or forties who had been exposed to COVID-19. CDR3s include the opening cysteine and the closing phenylalanine or tryptophan. D genes are given only for firm matches. Not every row has a clone size; where given, it reads once, few, many or a size class.

J gene,V gene,clone size,D gene,CDR3 protein,CDR3 DNA
TRBJ1-1,TRBV6-2/TRBV6-3,NA,NA,CASSYSAGINTEAFF,TGTGCCAGCAGTTACTCTGCAGGGATTAACACTGAAGCTTTCTTT
TRBJ2-7,TRBV7-6,NA,TRBD1,CASSPTGPPLYF,TGTGCCAGCAGCCCGACAGGGCCACCTCTCTACTTC
TRBJ2-1,TRBV2,NA,NA,CASSDRNNEQFF,TGTGCCAGCAGTGACAGAAACAATGAGCAGTTCTTC
TRBJ1-2,TRBV19,NA,NA,CASSPKAGSTNYGYTF,TGTGCCAGTAGTCCTAAGGCGGGATCTACTAACTATGGCTACACCTTC
TRBJ2-1,TRBV7-2,NA,NA,CASSFGGAYNEQFF,TGTGCCAGCAGCTTCGGCGGCGCCTACAATGAGCAGTTCTTC
TRBJ2-2,TRBV5-8,NA,TRBD2,CASSFGRAGTGELFF,TGTGCCAGCAGCTTCGGGAGGGCGGGCACCGGGGAGCTGTTTTTT
TRBJ2-7,TRBV12-3/TRBV12-4,NA,NA,CASSGARGDEQYF,TGTGCCAGCAGTGGCGCCAGGGGGGACGAGCAGTACTTC
TRBJ1-2,TRBV2,NA,TRBD1,CASSPWTGSYGYTF,TGTGCCAGCAGTCCTTGGACAGGGAGCTATGGCTACACCTTC
TRBJ1-1,TRBV5-5,NA,TRBD1,CASSRGQGGGLNTEAFF,TGTGCCAGCAGCCGGGGACAGGGGGGAGGTCTAAACACTGAAGCTTTCTTT
TRBJ1-5,TRBV20-1,NA,NA,CSASRYSNQPQHF,TGCAGTGCTAGTCGGTATAGCAATCAGCCCCAGCATTTT
TRBJ1-3,TRBV12-3/TRBV12-4,NA,NA,CASSLWPGNTIYF,TGTGCCAGCAGTTTGTGGCCGGGAAACACCATATATTTT
TRBJ1-6,TRBV5-1,NA,TRBD1,CASTSGTGYNSPLHF,TGCGCCAGCACCTCAGGGACAGGTTATAATTCACCCCTCCACTTT
TRBJ2-2,TRBV5-6,NA,NA,CASSGQRTGELFF,TGTGCCAGCAGCGGTCAGAGGACCGGGGAGCTGTTTTTT
TRBJ2-5,TRBV2,NA,TRBD2,CASSTPSGGPQETQYF,TGTGCCAGCAGCACCCCTAGCGGGGGGCCCCAAGAGACCCAGTACTTC
TRBJ2-5,TRBV24-1,NA,TRBD1,CATSDAGTGGEETQYF,TGTGCCACCAGTGACGCCGGGACAGGGGGCGAAGAGACCCAGTACTTC
TRBJ1-5,TRBV7-2,NA,NA,CASSLVEGSNQPQHF,TGTGCCAGCAGCTTAGTTGAGGGTAGCAATCAGCCCCAGCATTTT
TRBJ1-1,TRBV7-3,NA,NA,CASSLRQGNTEAFF,TGTGCCAGCAGCTTACGTCAGGGGAACACTGAAGCTTTCTTT
TRBJ2-3,TRBV6-2/TRBV6-3,once,TRBD2,CASSSSGVSTDTQYF,TGTGCCAGCAGTTCTAGCGGGGTCAGCACAGATACGCAGTATTTT
TRBJ2-6,TRBV3-1/TRBV3-2,few,NA,CASKSGSGANVLTF,TGTGCCAGCAAGTCCGGTTCCGGGGCCAACGTCCTGACTTTC
TRBJ1-1,TRBV2,NA,NA,CASSKKQVNTEAFF,TGTGCCAGCAGTAAAAAACAGGTGAACACTGAAGCTTTCTTT